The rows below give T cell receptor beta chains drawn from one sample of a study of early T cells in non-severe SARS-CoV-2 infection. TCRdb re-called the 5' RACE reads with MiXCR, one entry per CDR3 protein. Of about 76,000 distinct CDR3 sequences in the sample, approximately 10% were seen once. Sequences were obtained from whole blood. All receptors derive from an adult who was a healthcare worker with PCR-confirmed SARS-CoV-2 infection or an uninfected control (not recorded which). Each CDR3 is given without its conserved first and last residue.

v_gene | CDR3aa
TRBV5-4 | ASSRQGGTEAF
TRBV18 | ASSPPVGTESYNEQF
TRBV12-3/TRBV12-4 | ASTNYAEAF
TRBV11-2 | ASSSDRAGANVLT
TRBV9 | ASSVAGYTEAF
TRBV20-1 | SASRSGFGTEAF
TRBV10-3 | AISEPQGMFSSGANVLT
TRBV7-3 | ASSPGLATDTQY
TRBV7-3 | ASSFTGAWNTEAF
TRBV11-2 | ASSFAPGAVETQY
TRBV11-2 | ASSSFRDRSQETQY
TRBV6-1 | ASSEQGDSYEQY
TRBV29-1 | SAIQTNTEAF
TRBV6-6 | ASSYSWAGNTIY
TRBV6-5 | ASRLGGRDEQF
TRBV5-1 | ASSLTGMYQETQY
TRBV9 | ASSTHGSLNTEAF
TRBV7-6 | ASRPTPGGAGELF
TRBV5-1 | ASSLVGRPDTEAF
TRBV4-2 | ASSRSYSYEQY
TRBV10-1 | ASSEGRSTDTQY
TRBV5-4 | ASSFGSGGTQRTDTQY
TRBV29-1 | SVAPGQATEQY
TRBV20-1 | SARDIGTILTQY
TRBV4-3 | ASSPRESGGQY
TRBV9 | ASSARVPRGTDTQY
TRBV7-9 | ASRASDFEQF
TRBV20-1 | SARVASGADNEQF
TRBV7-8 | ASSLQGAYNSPLH
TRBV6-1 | ASTTGTYTEAF
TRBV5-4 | ASSLVGGETQY
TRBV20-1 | SARPWDTTYEQY
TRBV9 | ASSVGPLAGVEQF
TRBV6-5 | ASSYGVGTSGGPSQY
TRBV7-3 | ASSVQGNGELF
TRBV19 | ASSVGLPYPKDYGYT
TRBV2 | ASSEGRAVTGELF
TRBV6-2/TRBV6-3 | ASRNSHNSPLH
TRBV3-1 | ASSQGLAGFEQF
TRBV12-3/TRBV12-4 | ASSNSESGANVLT
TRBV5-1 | ASSPKLVGGTDTQY
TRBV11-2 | ASTLESNSYNEQF
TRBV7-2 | ASSLDLLGVTEAF
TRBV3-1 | ASSQGPDRNQPQH
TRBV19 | ASSRQFTDTQY
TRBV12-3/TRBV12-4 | ASSSGGPEQY